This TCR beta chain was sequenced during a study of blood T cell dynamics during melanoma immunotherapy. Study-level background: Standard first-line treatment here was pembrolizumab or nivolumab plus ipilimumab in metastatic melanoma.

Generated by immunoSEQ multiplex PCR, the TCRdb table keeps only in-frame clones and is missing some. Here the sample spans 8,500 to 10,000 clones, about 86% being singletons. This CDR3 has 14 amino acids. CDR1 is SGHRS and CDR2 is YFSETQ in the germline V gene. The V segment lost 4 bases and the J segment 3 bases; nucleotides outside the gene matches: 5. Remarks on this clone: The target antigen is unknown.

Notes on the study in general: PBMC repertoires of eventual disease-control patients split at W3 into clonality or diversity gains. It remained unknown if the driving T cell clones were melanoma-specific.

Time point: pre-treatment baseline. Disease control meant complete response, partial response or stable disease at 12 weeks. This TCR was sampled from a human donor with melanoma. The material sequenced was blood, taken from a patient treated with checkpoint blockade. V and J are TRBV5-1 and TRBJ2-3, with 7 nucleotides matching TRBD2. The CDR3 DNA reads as TGCGCCAGCAGCCGTACTAGCGCTACAGATACGCAGTATTTT. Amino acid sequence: CASSRTSATDTQYF.